A single sample is the source of the 10 T cell receptor beta chains below, sequenced in a study of shared clonotypes between healthy human individuals. Positively selected for CCR7, the CD45RO-negative cells used as naive CD8 cells excluded terminally differentiated effector memory CD45RA+ cells. Some clones are missing from TCRdb's copy, which holds only in-frame ones; the method was immunoSEQ multiplex PCR. The sample carries millions of clones, roughly 94% recorded once. The specimen was naive CD8+ T cells sorted from blood. The origin of the receptors is a man aged 18 to 30 in good health.

The rearrangement uses TRBV6-5 and TRBJ1-1; D not certain. CDR3 size: 14 residues. V dropped 6 bases and J dropped 4 bases, with 15 bases sitting between them. Germline lookup yields CDR1 MNHEY and CDR2 SVGAGI. This chain's CDR3 is CASRGMEGPTEAFF. The CDR3 DNA reads as TGTGCCAGCAGGGGAATGGAGGGTCCCACTGAAGCTTTCTTT.

The rearrangement links TRBV15 to TRBJ2-5, with D possibly being TRBD1 (5 bases). V lost 0 bases and J lost 5, with 7 bases in between. This CDR3 has 13 residues. Germline V gene data show CDR1 as LNHNV and CDR2 as YYDKDF (reference sequence). The CDR3 is CATSRDRVETQYF. The DNA of the CDR3 is TGTGCCACCAGCAGAGACAGGGTGGAGACCCAGTACTTC.

The chain joins TRBV4-1 to TRBJ1-6, with 7 nucleotides matching TRBD1. The germline gives CDR1 MGHRA, CDR2 YSYEKL. J lost 9 bases, V lost 1 base, and 15 bases had no gene match. This CDR3 comprises 18 residues. The CDR3 nucleotides are TGCGCCAGCAGCCAAGCCACCTTCCGGGCAGGGGGGATTTCACCCCTCCACTTT. Encoded protein: CASSQATFRAGGISPLHF.

The chain combines TRBV4-2 with TRBJ2-2; possible D gene TRBD2, 7 bases. Trimming cost V 4 bases and J 2 bases, with 20 bases left between them. CDR1 is LGHNA and CDR2 is YNFKEQ in the germline V gene. The CDR3 loop spans 18 amino acids. The CDR3 region has the DNA TGTGCCAGCAGCCTCGATAGCGGCGGGGGCCTTAACACCGGGGAGCTGTTTTTT. Protein: CASSLDSGGGLNTGELFF.

This rearrangement joins TRBV4-3 to TRBJ2-3; the D is unclear. Between the trimmed V and J ends, which lost 4 bases and 12 bases, there was a span of 17 bases. CDR3 size: 13 residues. Germline V CDR1 and CDR2: LGHNA, YSLEER. CDR3 region: CASSPELPDPQYF. The DNA for the CDR3 is TGCGCCAGCAGCCCCGAACTACCAGATCCCCAGTATTTT.

This rearrangement joins TRBV7-9 to TRBJ1-1, with D perhaps matching TRBD1 (6 bases). This CDR3 is built from 13 residues. The germline V gene has CDR1 SEHNR and CDR2 FQNEAQ (reference sequence). The V gene lost 11 bases and the J gene lost 0 bases, with 13 bases spanning the gap. The CDR3 spells CAEGGPMNTEAFF. The CDR3 region has the DNA TGTGCCGAGGGGGGCCCGATGAACACTGAAGCTTTCTTT.

The chain links TRBV11-2 to TRBJ2-7, with D possibly being TRBD1 (5 bases). CDR3 length equals 15 residues. The germline gives CDR1 SGHAT, CDR2 FQNNGV. Trimming took 1 base from V and 0 from J, leaving 10 bases between them. The CDR3 here is CASSLVQGISYEQYF. The CDR3 DNA follows: TGTGCCAGCAGCTTAGTGCAGGGAATCTCCTACGAGCAGTACTTC.

The J gene is TRBJ2-7, the V gene TRBV6-5; TRBD1 might be the D (6 bases). Germline V gene sequence: CDR1 MNHEY, CDR2 SVGAGI. The V end lost 0 bases, the J end lost 4 bases, and 16 bases lay between the germline ends. The CDR3 has 16 amino acids. In DNA, the CDR3 is TGTGCCAGCAGTTACTCCTTTGGACAGACCGCGTACGAGCAGTACTTC. Protein: CASSYSFGQTAYEQYF.

V gene TRBV28 combines with J gene TRBJ1-3; maybe TRBD1 (5 bases). Germline V lookup: CDR1 MDHEN, CDR2 SYDVKM. V gave up 3 bases and J gave up 0 bases, with 12 bases separating them. The CDR3 is made up of 16 amino acids. The CDR3 loop is CASSLSGHLSGNTIYF. The CDR3 nucleotides read TGTGCCAGCAGTTTGTCCGGACACCTCTCTGGAAACACCATATATTTT. Full variable domain (remainder filled in from reference TRBV28 and TRBJ1-3): DVKVTQSSRYLVKRTGEKVFLECVQDMDHENMFWYRQDPGLGLRLIYFSYDVKMKEKGDIPEGYSVSREKKERFSLILESASTNQTSMYLCASSLSGHLSGNTIYFGEGSWLTVV.

As for this clone: This sample includes further DNA sequences coding for the same CDR3. The chain links TRBV27 to TRBJ2-1, with D maybe TRBD2 (5 bases). This CDR3 has 14 residues. The germline CDR1 and CDR2 sequences are MNHEY and SMNVEV (reference sequence). The V end was cut by 5 bases, the J end by 0 bases, with 8 bases between. Here the CDR3 reads CASSGGSSYNEQFF. CDR3 nucleotide sequence: TGTGCCAGCAGTGGTGGGAGCTCCTACAATGAGCAGTTCTTC.